This passage covers 5 T cell receptor beta chains from one sample sequenced in a study of spatial heterogeneity in lung cancer. Specified time point: sample taken at primary tumor resection. TCRdb ran MiXCR on the 5' RACE reads and lists one entry per CDR3 protein. The sample contains more than 20,000 distinct CDR3 sequences, about 4.5% of which appear only once. The source material was PBMCs, sampled at surgery. The receptors stem from a male donor with early-stage non-small cell lung cancer.

This clonotype was counted many times. The J gene is TRBJ2-2, the V gene TRBV19, with D maybe TRBD2 (5 bases). This CDR3 has 16 residues. The V gene's germline CDR1 is LNHDA and CDR2 SQIVND (reference sequence). V was cut by 5 bases and J by 0 bases, with 13 bases left in between. The CDR3 sequence is CASSSGLIANTGELFF. The CDR3, as DNA: TGTGCCAGTAGTTCCGGACTTATCGCGAACACCGGGGAGCTGTTTTTT.

This clonotype was seen at least ten times. This sequence joins TRBV28 and TRBJ1-5, with D hard to call. Germline CDR1 is MDHEN and CDR2 is SYDVKM. The length of the CDR3 is 15 residues. The V end was cut by 5 bases, the J end by 0 bases, with 11 bases between. CDR3 protein: CASSPDISSNQPQHF. The DNA for the CDR3 is TGTGCCAGCAGTCCCGACATATCTAGCAATCAGCCCCAGCATTTT. Full variable domain (missing parts from reference TRBV28 and TRBJ1-5): DVKVTQSSRYLVKRTGEKVFLECVQDMDHENMFWYRQDPGLGLRLIYFSYDVKMKEKGDIPEGYSVSREKKERFSLILESASTNQTSMYLCASSPDISSNQPQHFGDGTRLSIL.

This clonotype was detected many times. V gene TRBV28 combines with J gene TRBJ1-5; D may be TRBD1 (5 bases). Trimming took 0 bases from V and 6 from J, leaving 15 bases between them. The CDR3 is made up of 16 amino acids. Germline V gene lookup returns CDR1 MDHEN and CDR2 SYDVKM. The CDR3 here is CASSLWAGRRGQPQHF. CDR3 coding DNA: TGTGCCAGCAGTTTATGGGCAGGGAGAAGAGGTCAGCCCCAGCATTTT.

This clonotype was seen many times. The chain combines TRBV6-5 with TRBJ2-2; D is possibly TRBD1 (6 bases). V was trimmed by 7 bases and J by 6 bases, leaving 15 bases between them. In germline, CDR1 is MNHEY, CDR2 SVGAGI. The CDR3 totals 14 residues. The CDR3 here is CASMFGAGAGELFF. Written as DNA, the CDR3 is TGTGCCAGCATGTTTGGCGCAGGGGCCGGGGAGCTGTTTTTT.

This clonotype was observed many times. V and J are TRBV4-2 and TRBJ1-2; D uncertain. Germline values: CDR1 LGHNA, CDR2 YNFKEQ. Trimming took 5 bases from V and 8 from J, leaving 21 bases between them. CDR3 length equals 15 residues. The CDR3 DNA is TGTGCCAGCAGCTCCCCTGGACGGATTGACGAGGGCTACACCTTC. This sequence encodes CASSSPGRIDEGYTF.